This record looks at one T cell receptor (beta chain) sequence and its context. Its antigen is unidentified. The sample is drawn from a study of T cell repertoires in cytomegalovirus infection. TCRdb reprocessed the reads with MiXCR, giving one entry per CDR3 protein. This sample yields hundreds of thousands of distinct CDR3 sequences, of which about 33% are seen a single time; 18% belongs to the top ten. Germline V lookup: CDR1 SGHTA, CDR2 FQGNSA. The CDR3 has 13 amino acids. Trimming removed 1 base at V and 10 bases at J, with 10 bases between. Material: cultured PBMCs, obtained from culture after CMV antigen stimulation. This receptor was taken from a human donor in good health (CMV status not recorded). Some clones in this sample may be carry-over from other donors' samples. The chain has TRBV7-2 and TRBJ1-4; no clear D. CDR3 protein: CASSLGTLSKLFF. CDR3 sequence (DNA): TGTGCCAGCAGCTTAGGGACGTTATCAAAACTGTTTTTT. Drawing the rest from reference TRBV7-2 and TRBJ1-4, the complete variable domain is GAGVSQSPSNKVTEKGKDVELRCDPISGHTALYWYRQSLGQGLEFLIYFQGNSAPDKSGLPSDRFSAERTGGSVSTLTIQRTQQEDSAVYLCASSLGTLSKLFFGSGTQLSVL.